One and the same sample provided the 27 T cell receptor beta chains below, sequenced in a study of long-term antiretroviral therapy in people with HIV. Researchers ran immunoSEQ v3.0 at survey level. Repertoires were generated with immunoSEQ multiplex PCR, while TCRdb's copy carries only in-frame clones and drops some. The profile shows about 21,000 clones, around 86% of them singletons. The sequences come from unsorted PBMCs, collected 0.2 years before starting antiretroviral therapy. The receptors come from a man between 18 and 35 years old with HIV.

The chain uses TRBV19 and TRBJ1-5; D is unclear. Trimming shortened V by 6 bases and J by 3 bases, and 12 bases separated the two germline ends. Germline V CDR1 and CDR2: LNHDA, SQIVND (reference sequence). The CDR3 loop spans 14 amino acids. CDR3 sequence: CASRSPYFNQPQHF. The CDR3 DNA is TGTGCCAGTAGGTCCCCTTACTTCAATCAGCCCCAGCATTTT.

This CDR3 is CASSLVAAGELFF. CDR3 DNA sequence: TGTGCCAGCAGCTTAGTAGCGGCCGGGGAGCTGTTTTTT. This chain links TRBV7-2 with TRBJ2-2; D possibly corresponds to TRBD2 (6 bases). V gave up 1 base and J gave up 6 bases, with 6 bases separating them. Per germline, CDR1 SGHTA and CDR2 FQGNSA. CDR3 length: 13 amino acids.

V and J are TRBV9 and TRBJ1-2, with 7 bases identical to TRBD1. The CDR3 totals 13 residues. V shed 4 bases and J 8 bases; nucleotides not matched to a gene: 8. In germline, CDR1 is SGDLS, CDR2 YYNGEE. The CDR3 sequence is CASSFTGEEGYTF. CDR3 bases: TGTGCCAGCAGCTTTACAGGGGAGGAGGGCTACACCTTC.

V is TRBV27 and J is TRBJ1-2, with 8 bases aligning to TRBD1. The CDR3 spans 15 residues. The V gene's germline CDR1 is MNHEY and CDR2 SMNVEV (reference sequence). The trim removed 10 bases at V and 5 bases at J, leaving 15 bases unmatched. The CDR3: CATYGGTGFLYGYTF. CDR3 sequence (DNA): TGTGCCACGTATGGGGGGACAGGTTTTCTTTATGGCTACACCTTC.

The gene calls are TRBV18 and TRBJ2-5, with unresolved D. The V gene lost 3 bases and the J gene lost 5 bases, with 13 bases spanning the gap. CDR1 and CDR2 from the germline V gene are KGHSH and LQKENI. This CDR3 is 14 amino acids long. CDR3 coding DNA: TGTGCCAGCTCACCGGACGCAACGGTGGAGACCCAGTACTTC. Residues: CASSPDATVETQYF.

The chain recombines TRBV27 with TRBJ2-5, with a possible D match to TRBD2 (6 bases). Germline-derived CDR1 and CDR2 are MNHEY and SMNVEV (reference sequence). The germline V and J ends were trimmed by 6 bases and 3 bases, with 14 bases remaining between them. The length of the CDR3 is 14 residues. This CDR3 is CASSPYPGEETQYF. CDR3 bases: TGTGCCAGCAGCCCCTACCCGGGGGAAGAGACCCAGTACTTC.

The CDR3 coding sequence is TGTGCCAGTAGCCGTCGTCCCCCGGCGGGAGATACGCAGTATTTT. Encoded protein: CASSRRPPAGDTQYF. V gene TRBV19 combines with J gene TRBJ2-3; possibly TRBD2 for D (5 bases). V lost 6 bases and J 5 bases, leaving 18 bases between the germline ends. The CDR3 is 15 residues long. The V gene's germline CDR1 is LNHDA and CDR2 SQIVND (reference sequence). Together with reference TRBV19 and TRBJ2-3, the CDR3 gives the full variable domain: DGGITQSPKYLFRKEGQNVTLSCEQNLNHDAMYWYRQDPGQGLRLIYYSQIVNDFQKGDIAEGYSVSREKKESFPLTVTSAQKNPTAFYLCASSRRPPAGDTQYFGPGTRLTVL.

The chain is built from TRBV2 and TRBJ2-7, with TRBD1 as a possible D gene (6 bases). V shed 10 bases and J shed 3 bases, with 13 bases lying between them. Germline V gives CDR1 SNHLY, CDR2 FYNNEI. The CDR3 has 12 residues. The CDR3 loop reads CATRWTDYEQYF. The CDR3, as DNA: TGTGCCACCCGGTGGACAGACTACGAGCAGTACTTC.

Only one count was recorded for this clone. The CDR3 bases are TGTGCCAGCAGAAGGGGAGTCAACACTGAAGCTTTCTTT. Protein: CASRRGVNTEAFF. The genes are TRBV27 and TRBJ1-1, with a possible D match to TRBD1 (5 bases). Trimming removed 6 bases at V and 2 bases at J, with 10 bases between. Germline CDR1 reads MNHEY; CDR2 reads SMNVEV (reference sequence). This CDR3 contains 13 residues.

The chain joins TRBV28 to TRBJ2-7; 7 bases agree with TRBD1. Trimming at V came to 6 bases and at J to 0 bases, leaving 5 bases not matched to a gene. Germline lookup yields CDR1 MDHEN and CDR2 SYDVKM. The length of the CDR3 is 14 residues. This chain's CDR3 is CASRLGQISYEQYF. DNA for the CDR3: TGTGCCAGCAGACTGGGACAGATCTCCTACGAGCAGTACTTC.

The chain couples TRBV5-1 to TRBJ1-1; weak D call: TRBD1 (5 bases). This CDR3 region has 12 residues. The germline V and J ends were trimmed by 6 bases and 1 base, with 7 bases remaining between them. Per the germline V gene, CDR1 is SGHRS and CDR2 is YFSETQ. In nucleotides, the CDR3 is TGCGCCAGCACCACAGGGAACACTGAAGCTTTCTTT. Translation: CASTTGNTEAFF. Together with reference TRBV5-1 and TRBJ1-1, the CDR3 gives the full variable domain: KAGVTQTPRYLIKTRGQQVTLSCSPISGHRSVSWYQQTPGQGLQFLFEYFSETQRNKGNFPGRFSGRQFSNSRSEMNVSTLELGDSALYLCASTTGNTEAFFGQGTRLTVV.

The chain uses TRBV7-9 and TRBJ1-1, with 7 bases matching TRBD1. CDR1 SEHNR and CDR2 FQNEAQ come from the germline V gene (reference sequence). The CDR3 runs to 12 residues. The J segment lost 6 bases and the V segment lost 6 bases, leaving 4 bases of the junction unmatched. CDR3 sequence: CASRYGQAEAFF. As DNA, the CDR3 is TGTGCCAGCAGATACGGACAGGCTGAAGCTTTCTTT.

This clone was seen more than once but under ten times. V gene TRBV28 combines with J gene TRBJ2-7; D is unclear. Germline V gene sequence: CDR1 MDHEN, CDR2 SYDVKM. This CDR3 is built from 14 residues. V was cut by 2 bases and J by 3 bases, with 11 bases left in between. Written as DNA, the CDR3 is TGTGCCAGCAGTTTAAGTCAATCGGGCTACGAGCAGTACTTC. Amino acids: CASSLSQSGYEQYF.

The chain couples TRBV15 to TRBJ2-5, with D possibly TRBD1 on 6 matching bases. The CDR3 is 14 residues long. Germline V gene sequence: CDR1 LNHNV, CDR2 YYDKDF (reference sequence). V shed 5 bases and J shed 3 bases, with 13 bases lying between them. Here the CDR3 reads CATSEDREEETQYF. CDR3 nucleotide sequence: TGTGCCACCAGCGAGGACAGAGAAGAAGAGACCCAGTACTTC.

In its sample, this clone ranks as medium-sized. The chain carries TRBV7-8 and TRBJ2-1; the match to TRBD2 covers 8 bases. Trimming took 5 bases from V and 0 from J; bases not matched to a gene: 12. CDR1 SGHVS and CDR2 FQNEAQ come from the germline V gene. The CDR3 loop spans 18 amino acids. CDR3 in amino acids: CASSPRWRGAGSYNEQFF. The CDR3 coding sequence is TGTGCCAGCAGCCCTAGATGGCGGGGGGCAGGCTCCTACAATGAGCAGTTCTTC.

V gene TRBV4-2 combines with J gene TRBJ2-1, with TRBD2 as a possible D gene (5 bases). Germline V gene lookup returns CDR1 LGHNA and CDR2 YNFKEQ. CDR3 length: 15 residues. Trimming pared 0 bases from V and 5 bases from J, leaving 11 bases between. The CDR3 nucleotides are TGTGCCAGCAGCCAAGATCTAGCTGGGGACAATGAGCAGTTCTTC. Protein product: CASSQDLAGDNEQFF.

The rearrangement joins TRBV27 to TRBJ2-3; D may correspond to TRBD1 or TRBD2 (5 bases each). Germline V CDR1 and CDR2: MNHEY, SMNVEV (reference sequence). The CDR3 has 15 residues. Trimming removed 6 bases from V and 0 bases from J, with 13 bases in between. The CDR3 region has the DNA TGTGCCAGCAGCTTCCAGGGAGCTAGCACAGATACGCAGTATTTT. This sequence encodes CASSFQGASTDTQYF.

The chain combines TRBV4-2 with TRBJ2-5; no clear D gene. V was trimmed by 0 bases and J by 6 bases, leaving 5 bases between them. In germline, CDR1 is LGHNA, CDR2 YNFKEQ. The CDR3 spans 12 residues. CDR3: CASSQDGQTQYF. The CDR3 DNA follows: TGTGCCAGCAGCCAAGACGGCCAGACCCAGTACTTC.

The V and J genes are TRBV18 and TRBJ1-6; D is unresolved. Germline V gene data show CDR1 as KGHSH and CDR2 as LQKENI. This CDR3 has 13 residues. V was pared by 3 bases and J by 7 bases, with 7 bases between. CDR3 loop: CASSPIFNSPLHF. The CDR3 region has the DNA TGTGCCAGCTCACCGATTTTCAATTCACCCCTCCACTTT. Full variable domain (remainder filled in from reference TRBV18 and TRBJ1-6): NAGVMQNPRHLVRRRGQEARLRCSPMKGHSHVYWYRQLPEEGLKFMVYLQKENIIDESGMPKERFSAEFPKEGPSILRIQQVVRGDSAAYFCASSPIFNSPLHFGNGTRLTVT.

The gene calls are TRBV5-6 and TRBJ1-5; D is undetermined. The CDR3 is made up of 17 amino acids. The ends were cut back, 1 base at V and 0 bases at J, with 14 bases in the middle. CDR1 SGHDT and CDR2 YYEEEE come from the germline V gene. CDR3 nucleotides: TGTGCCAGCAGCTTGAGGTTGAGCGGTACTAGCAATCAGCCCCAGCATTTT. It encodes CASSLRLSGTSNQPQHF.

V and J are TRBV6-6 and TRBJ2-2; 8 bases fit TRBD1. CDR1 is MNHNY, CDR2 SVGAGI, per germline (reference sequence). V lost 5 bases to trimming and J lost 15 bases; unmatched junction nucleotides: 8. The CDR3 has 12 amino acids. The CDR3 sequence: CASSASRQGLFF. The CDR3 coding sequence is TGTGCCAGCAGTGCCTCGAGACAGGGGTTGTTTTTT.

The chain uses TRBV6-5 and TRBJ1-5, with D hard to call. The CDR3 contains 14 residues. The V end was cut by 4 bases, the J end by 6 bases, with 13 bases between. Looked up from germline, CDR1 is MNHEY and CDR2 is SVGAGI. CDR3 amino acids: CASSSPGVSQPQHF. For the CDR3, the DNA is TGTGCCAGCAGTTCCCCTGGGGTCAGTCAGCCCCAGCATTTT.

The V gene is TRBV28, the J gene TRBJ2-1; D gene unclear. V gave up 6 bases and J gave up 9 bases, with 18 bases separating them. Germline lookup yields CDR1 MDHEN and CDR2 SYDVKM. The CDR3 is made up of 14 amino acids. The CDR3 sequence: CASRPNPSWGEQFF. CDR3 nucleotides: TGTGCCAGCAGGCCTAACCCGTCCTGGGGTGAGCAGTTCTTC.

CDR3 sequence (DNA): TGCGCCAGCAGCTTGCAGGGTCGCACTAATGAAAAACTGTTTTTT. It is translated as CASSLQGRTNEKLFF. The chain carries TRBV5-1 and TRBJ1-4; a possible D gene is TRBD1 (5 bases). CDR1 is SGHRS, CDR2 YFSETQ, per germline. V was clipped by 1 base and J by 2 bases, with 9 bases between them. The CDR3 has 15 amino acids.

The chain is built from TRBV11-1 and TRBJ2-2; no definite D call. The V gene lost 4 bases and the J gene lost 7 bases, with 10 bases spanning the gap. Germline values: CDR1 SGHAT, CDR2 FQDESV (reference sequence). CDR3 length: 13 amino acids. In nucleotides, the CDR3 is TGTGCCAGCAGCTCGAGTTGGGGCGGGGAGCTGTTTTTT. Translating it yields CASSSSWGGELFF.

The chain joins TRBV18 to TRBJ1-1, with TRBD1 identical over 7 bases. The trim removed 9 bases at V and 2 bases at J, leaving 6 bases unmatched. CDR3 length: 13 amino acids. Germline V gene data show CDR1 as KGHSH and CDR2 as LQKENI. The CDR3 spells CASTGTANTEAFF. CDR3 DNA sequence: TGTGCCAGTACCGGGACAGCCAACACTGAAGCTTTCTTT.

Only a few counts were recorded for this clone. The V and J genes are TRBV6-5 and TRBJ1-5; D is unclear. V lost 8 bases and J 5 bases, leaving 10 bases between the germline ends. Germline CDR1 reads MNHEY; CDR2 reads SVGAGI. This CDR3 is built from 12 residues. CDR3 nucleotide sequence: TGTGCCAGCGGAAGCAGTGATCAGCCCCAGCATTTT. Translating it yields CASGSSDQPQHF.